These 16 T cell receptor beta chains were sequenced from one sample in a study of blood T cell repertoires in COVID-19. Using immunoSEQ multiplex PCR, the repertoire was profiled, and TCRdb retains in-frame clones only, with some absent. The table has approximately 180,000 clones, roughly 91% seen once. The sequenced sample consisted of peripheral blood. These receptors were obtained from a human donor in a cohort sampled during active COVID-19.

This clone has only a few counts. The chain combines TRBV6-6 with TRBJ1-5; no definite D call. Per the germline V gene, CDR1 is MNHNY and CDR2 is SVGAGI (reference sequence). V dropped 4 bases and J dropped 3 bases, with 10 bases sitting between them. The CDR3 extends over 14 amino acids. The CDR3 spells CASSSPGNNQPQHF. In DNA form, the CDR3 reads TGTGCCAGCAGTTCGCCAGGTAACAATCAGCCCCAGCATTTT.

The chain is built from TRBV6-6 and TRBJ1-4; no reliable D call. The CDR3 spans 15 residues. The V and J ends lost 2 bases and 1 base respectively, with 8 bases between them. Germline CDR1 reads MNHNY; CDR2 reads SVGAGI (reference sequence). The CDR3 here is CASSYVAVTNEKLFF. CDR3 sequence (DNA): TGTGCCAGCAGTTACGTAGCAGTAACTAATGAAAAACTGTTTTTT.

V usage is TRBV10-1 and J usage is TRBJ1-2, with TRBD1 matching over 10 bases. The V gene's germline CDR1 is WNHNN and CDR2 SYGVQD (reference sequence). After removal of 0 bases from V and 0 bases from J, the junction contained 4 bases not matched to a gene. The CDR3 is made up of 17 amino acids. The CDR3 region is CASSESVGQGANYGYTF. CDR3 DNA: TGCGCCAGCAGTGAGTCGGTTGGACAGGGGGCTAACTATGGCTACACCTTC.

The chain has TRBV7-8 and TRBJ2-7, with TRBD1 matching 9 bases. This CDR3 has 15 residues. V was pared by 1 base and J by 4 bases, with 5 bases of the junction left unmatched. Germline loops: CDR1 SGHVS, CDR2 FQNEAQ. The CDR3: CASSLGGTGPYEQYF. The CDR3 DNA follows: TGTGCCAGCAGCTTAGGGGGGACAGGGCCTTACGAGCAGTACTTC. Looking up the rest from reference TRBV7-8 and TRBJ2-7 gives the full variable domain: GAGVSQSPRYKVAKRGQDVALRCDPISGHVSLFWYQQALGQGPEFLTYFQNEAQLDKSGLPSDRFFAERPEGSVSTLKIQRTQQEDSAVYLCASSLGGTGPYEQYFGPGTRLTVT.

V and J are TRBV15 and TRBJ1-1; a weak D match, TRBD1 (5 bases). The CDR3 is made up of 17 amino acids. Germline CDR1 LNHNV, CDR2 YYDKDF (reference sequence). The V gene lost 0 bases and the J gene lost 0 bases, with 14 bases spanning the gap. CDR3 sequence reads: CATSRDRGGVLNTEAFF. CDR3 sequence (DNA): TGTGCCACCAGCAGAGATCGCGGGGGGGTCTTGAACACTGAAGCTTTCTTT.

The CDR3 DNA reads as TGTGCCAGCAGCCGTCGACTAGCGGGAACCTACAATGAGCAGTTCTTC. Protein sequence: CASSRRLAGTYNEQFF. This sequence joins TRBV6-2 or TRBV6-3 and TRBJ2-1; 11 bases fit TRBD2. Germline V gene lookup returns CDR1 MNHEY and CDR2 SVGEGT. The trim removed 6 bases at V and 2 bases at J, leaving 6 bases unmatched. The CDR3 covers 16 residues.

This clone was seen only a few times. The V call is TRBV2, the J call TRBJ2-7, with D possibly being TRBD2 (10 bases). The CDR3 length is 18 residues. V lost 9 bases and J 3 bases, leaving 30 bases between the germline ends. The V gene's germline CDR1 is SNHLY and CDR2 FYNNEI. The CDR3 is CARSKGQGPGLANYEQYF. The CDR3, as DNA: TGTGCCAGATCTAAGGGACAGGGACCGGGACTAGCGAACTACGAGCAGTACTTC.

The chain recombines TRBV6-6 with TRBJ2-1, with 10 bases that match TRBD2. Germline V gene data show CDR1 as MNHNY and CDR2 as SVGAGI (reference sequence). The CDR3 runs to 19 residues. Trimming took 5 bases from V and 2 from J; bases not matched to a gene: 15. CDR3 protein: CASSRNSDVAGGPYNEQFF. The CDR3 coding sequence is TGTGCCAGCAGTCGTAATTCCGACGTAGCGGGAGGTCCCTACAATGAGCAGTTCTTC.

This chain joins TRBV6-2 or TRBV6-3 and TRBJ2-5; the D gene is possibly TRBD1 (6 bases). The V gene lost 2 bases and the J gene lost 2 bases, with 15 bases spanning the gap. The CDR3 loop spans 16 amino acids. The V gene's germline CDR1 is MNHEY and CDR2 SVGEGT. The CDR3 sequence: CASSYRPGTTQETQYF. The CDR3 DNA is TGTGCCAGCAGTTACCGCCCCGGGACAACGCAAGAGACCCAGTACTTC.

The CDR3: CASSYLDSPGNTIYF. For the CDR3, the DNA is TGTGCCAGCAGTTACCTAGACAGTCCTGGAAACACCATATATTTT. The chain links TRBV6-5 to TRBJ1-3, with D possibly matching TRBD1 (5 bases). Germline CDR1 and CDR2: MNHEY and SVGAGI. V was trimmed by 2 bases and J by 2 bases, leaving 10 bases between them. The CDR3 spans 15 residues.

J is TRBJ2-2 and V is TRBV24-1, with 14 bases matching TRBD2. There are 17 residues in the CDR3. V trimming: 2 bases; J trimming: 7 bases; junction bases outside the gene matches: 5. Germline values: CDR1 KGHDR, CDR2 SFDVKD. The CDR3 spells CATSDSWTSGGYGELFF. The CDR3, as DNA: TGTGCCACCAGTGATTCCTGGACTAGCGGGGGGTACGGGGAGCTGTTTTTT.

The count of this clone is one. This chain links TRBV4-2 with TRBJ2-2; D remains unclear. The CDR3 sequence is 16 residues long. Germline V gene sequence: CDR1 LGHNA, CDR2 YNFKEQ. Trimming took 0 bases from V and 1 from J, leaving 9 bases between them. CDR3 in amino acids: CASSQDGSMNTGELFF. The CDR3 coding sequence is TGTGCCAGCAGCCAAGATGGTAGCATGAACACCGGGGAGCTGTTTTTT.

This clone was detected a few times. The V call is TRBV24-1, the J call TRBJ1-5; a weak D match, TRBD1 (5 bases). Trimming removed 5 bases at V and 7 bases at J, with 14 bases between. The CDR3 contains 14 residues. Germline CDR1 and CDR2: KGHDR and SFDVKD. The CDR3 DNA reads TGTGCCACCAGTGGCGGGGGAAAGGGCCAGCCCCAGCATTTT. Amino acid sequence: CATSGGGKGQPQHF.

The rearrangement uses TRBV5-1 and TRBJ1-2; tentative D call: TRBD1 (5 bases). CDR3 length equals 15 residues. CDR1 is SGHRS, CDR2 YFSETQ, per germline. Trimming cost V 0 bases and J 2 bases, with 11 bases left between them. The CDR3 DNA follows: TGCGCCAGCAGCTTGGCCCCAGGGTCCAACTATGGCTACACCTTC. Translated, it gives CASSLAPGSNYGYTF.

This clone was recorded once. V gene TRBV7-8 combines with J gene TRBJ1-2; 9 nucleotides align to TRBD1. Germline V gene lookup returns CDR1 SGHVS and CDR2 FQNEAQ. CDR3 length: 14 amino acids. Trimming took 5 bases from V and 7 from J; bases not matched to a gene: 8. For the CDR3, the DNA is TGTGCCAGCAGCCGAGGACAGGGGTGGTCTGGCTACACCTTC. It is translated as CASSRGQGWSGYTF. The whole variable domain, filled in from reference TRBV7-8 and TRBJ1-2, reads GAGVSQSPRYKVAKRGQDVALRCDPISGHVSLFWYQQALGQGPEFLTYFQNEAQLDKSGLPSDRFFAERPEGSVSTLKIQRTQQEDSAVYLCASSRGQGWSGYTFGSGTRLTVV.

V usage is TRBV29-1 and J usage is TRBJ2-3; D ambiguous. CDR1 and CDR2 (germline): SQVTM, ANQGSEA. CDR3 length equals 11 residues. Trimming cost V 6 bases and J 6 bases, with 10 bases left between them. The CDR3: CSVLYFDTQYF. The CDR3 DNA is TGCAGCGTCCTATACTTTGATACGCAGTATTTT.